This T cell receptor (beta chain) is from a study of prognosis after radiotherapy for stage I lung cancer. Genomic DNA provided the template from which TCR beta CDR3 was amplified by two-round multiplex PCR. Gene-specific TRBV and TRBJ primers were used in PCR round one. TCRdb itself ran the multiplex PCR reads through MiXCR, one entry per CDR3 protein. The sample lists around 28,000 distinct CDR3 sequences; roughly 52% were seen once. Germline assignment: CDR1 MDHEN and CDR2 SYDVKM. The CDR3 contains 15 residues. With 4 bases removed from V and 1 base from J, the gap between germline ends came to 11 bases.

The chain recombines TRBV28 with TRBJ2-4, with D unclear. Specimen: PBMCs, collected before or after stereotactic body radiation therapy (not recorded which). The TCR originated in a donor of 50 years or more with non-small cell lung cancer. The CDR3 loop reads CASSSYPGAKNIQYF. The CDR3 bases are TGTGCCAGCAGTTCGTACCCCGGGGCCAAAAACATTCAGTACTTC.